This T cell receptor beta chain comes out of a study of T cells in Graves' hyperthyroidism and ophthalmopathy. Study context: Prior to any treatment, at the point of initial diagnosis, peripheral blood was collected.

Amplified TCR beta CDR3 regions derived from RNA transcripts. Using the HTBI primer set, a first-round RT-PCR was run on the TCR CDR3. TCRdb used MiXCR to reprocess the multiplex PCR reads, holding one entry per CDR3 protein. This sample has approximately 690,000 distinct CDR3 sequences, with about a fifth found just once. Turning to this clonotype: Its target is not known. This may arise from a read error, as a much more abundant clone is one base away.

General study results and limits: Most thyroid clonotypes expanded above 0.001 were also detected in blood.

The clonotype comes from a young man with Graves' ophthalmopathy. The sequencing sample was made of blood.

DNA for the CDR3: TGCAGTGCTACTCAGGAGGCTAGCGGGAGTAATGAGCAGTTCTTC. It codes for CSATQEASGSNEQFF. The gene calls are TRBV20-1 and TRBJ2-1, with 10 bases matching TRBD2. The CDR3 is 15 amino acids. V shed 4 bases and J 7 bases; nucleotides not matched to a gene: 10. Germline lookup yields CDR1 DFQATT and CDR2 SNEGSKA (reference sequence).